This T cell receptor (beta chain) was sequenced for a study of blood T cells in healthy people across ages. Overall study results and limits: Comparison with aged donors showed that long-lived donors had more naive CD4+ cells and higher diversity.

The CDR3 covers 15 residues. The germline gives CDR1 ENHRY, CDR2 SYGVKD. Trimming took 6 bases from V and 1 from J, leaving 14 bases between them. This clonotype appeared many times. As yet, its antigen is unknown. Primed by a sample-barcoded 5' primer and a J-beta primer mix, a second PCR proceeded for 7 to 11 cycles. The template-switch adaptor, which had 12 random nucleotides, put a tag on each cDNA molecule. Each CDR3 protein gets one entry after TCRdb re-called the 5' RACE reads with MiXCR. The sample holds 710,000 or so distinct CDR3 sequences; about 30% are singletons and the top ten take roughly 15%. Total RNA, at least 6 micrograms per sample, was extracted from PBMCs.

The sequence came from a woman older than 75 in good health. Material: blood. The genes are TRBV10-3 and TRBJ2-3; TRBD1 is a possible D gene (6 bases). The CDR3 loop reads CAISAYRQGTDTQYF. Written as DNA, the CDR3 is TGTGCCATCAGCGCTTACCGACAGGGCACAGATACGCAGTATTTT.